The T cell receptor beta chain described here comes from a study of cytomegalovirus exposure and HLA in healthy donors. About the study: Out of a few hundred genotyped donors, approximately 84% belonged to the Caucasian-associated ancestry cluster. Study results and caveats: Reportedly, TCR beta sequences accurately predicted HLA-A and HLA-B alleles in most subjects.

The CDR3 length is 16 residues. Trimming stripped 2 bases from V and 5 bases from J, with 18 bases between. With regard to this clone: Its matching antigen is unknown.

Both 60 Vbeta primers and 13 Jbeta primers went into the PCR. Authors' methods: Later analysis identified tens of millions of unique TCR beta chains, roughly 11 million shared. Profiling relied on immunoSEQ multiplex PCR, and the TCRdb table lists in-frame clones only, not all of them. The V and J calls and the clone size are those of that table, but D and trimming were determined from the DNA. This table has 95,000 to 150,000 clones, around 72% appearing once. The sample taken for sequencing was PBMCs. The chain joins TRBV23-1 to TRBJ2-5, with a weak D call TRBD1 (5 bases). TRBV23-1 is known as an ORF, though its function is uncertain. The clonotype was recovered from a young man in good health and CMV-seronegative. CDR3 in amino acids: CASSQKTGDQRETQYF. The DNA for the CDR3 is TGCGCCAGCAGTCAAAAAACAGGTGATCAACGTGAGACCCAGTACTTC.